These 15 T cell receptor beta chains were all obtained from the same sample, sequenced in a study of shared clonotypes between healthy human individuals. The protocol was immunoSEQ multiplex PCR, while the TCRdb copy is restricted to in-frame clones and leaves out a portion. The table has 2 million to 2.5 million clones, around 93% seen once; the top ten hold about 0.36%. Sequencing was carried out using naive CD4+ T cells from PBMCs. Subset reported: CD45RA+ positively selected. The receptors shown here come from a young man in good health. Some clones in this sample may be carry-over from other donors' samples.

The chain links TRBV25-1 to TRBJ2-3, with 7 bases fitting TRBD2. Germline CDR1 MGHDK, CDR2 SYGVNS. The CDR3 extends over 12 amino acids. Germline trimming cut 6 bases from V and 5 bases from J; bases unmatched to any gene: 2. CDR3 loop: CASRASGDTQYF. CDR3 in DNA: TGTGCCAGCAGGGCTAGCGGAGATACGCAGTATTTT.

The rearrangement links TRBV10-1 to TRBJ2-2; the match to TRBD2 covers 11 bases. The junction had 2 bases not matched to a gene; V was cut back by 2 bases and J by 0 bases. The germline V gene encodes CDR1 WNHNN and CDR2 SYGVQD (reference sequence). CDR3 size: 17 residues. As DNA, the CDR3 is TGCGCCAGCAGTGAGGCTAGCGGGAGGCCGAACACCGGGGAGCTGTTTTTT. It codes for CASSEASGRPNTGELFF.

The chain has TRBV19 and TRBJ2-2; D assignment may be TRBD1 or TRBD2 (6 bases each). This CDR3 has 16 amino acids. V lost 2 bases and J lost 2, with 12 bases in between. Germline CDR1 is LNHDA and CDR2 is SQIVND (reference sequence). CDR3 residues: CASSILTGANTGELFF. The CDR3 DNA reads TGTGCCAGTAGTATATTGACGGGGGCCAACACCGGGGAGCTGTTTTTT.

This clone occurred once. The V and J genes are TRBV5-1 and TRBJ2-5; unclear D gene. CDR1 is SGHRS, CDR2 YFSETQ, per germline. V shed 4 bases and J shed 2 bases, with 12 bases lying between them. The CDR3 loop spans 14 amino acids. CDR3 sequence: CASSPSDLQETQYF. The CDR3 nucleotides are TGCGCCAGCAGCCCCTCGGATTTACAAGAGACCCAGTACTTC.

The J gene is TRBJ1-1, the V gene TRBV5-1, with a possible D match to TRBD1 (5 bases). Germline CDR1 and CDR2: SGHRS and YFSETQ. The CDR3 is made up of 14 amino acids. Trimming took off 4 bases at V and 3 bases at J, with 13 bases between the two ends. Here the CDR3 reads CASSRRGEDTEAFF. The CDR3 DNA reads as TGCGCCAGCAGCAGAAGGGGTGAGGACACTGAAGCTTTCTTT.

The gene calls are TRBV10-3 and TRBJ2-3; D is possibly TRBD1 (6 bases). Trimming shortened V by 4 bases and J by 4 bases, and 15 bases separated the two germline ends. Germline V gene data show CDR1 as ENHRY and CDR2 as SYGVKD. The CDR3 runs to 15 residues. CDR3 nucleotides: TGTGCCATCAGTGCCCATGGGGGCAGTTCAGATACGCAGTATTTT. It yields the protein CAISAHGGSSDTQYF.

The chain couples TRBV6-1 to TRBJ2-3; D is perhaps TRBD1 (7 bases). The germline V gene has CDR1 MNHNS and CDR2 SASEGT. Between the trimmed V and J ends, which lost 4 bases and 4 bases, there was a span of 15 bases. This CDR3 comprises 15 residues. The CDR3 loop reads CASSGRRGQADTQYF. CDR3 bases: TGTGCCAGCAGTGGACGGAGGGGGCAAGCAGATACGCAGTATTTT.

The V call is TRBV7-3, the J call TRBJ2-1; a possible D gene is TRBD1 (6 bases). This CDR3 has 13 residues. CDR1 is SGHTA and CDR2 is FQGTGA in the germline V gene. V was pared by 6 bases and J by 3 bases, with 9 bases between. The CDR3 spells CASRMTGYNEQFF. The CDR3 nucleotides read TGTGCCAGCAGGATGACAGGCTACAATGAGCAGTTCTTC.

J is TRBJ1-2 and V is TRBV19; D gene uncertain. The CDR3 runs to 12 residues. Trimming removed 7 bases at V and 10 bases at J, with 16 bases between. CDR1 is LNHDA and CDR2 is SQIVND in the germline V gene (reference sequence). CDR3 amino acids: CASTKTMGTYTF. CDR3 DNA sequence: TGTGCCAGTACTAAAACTATGGGCACCTACACCTTC.

A remark on this clone: Other DNA sequences in the same sample also yield this CDR3. This chain uses TRBV9 with TRBJ2-3; 7 bases are a match to TRBD2. Germline V gene sequence: CDR1 SGDLS, CDR2 YYNGEE. With 2 bases clipped from V and 2 bases from J, the junction kept 2 bases outside the gene matches. This CDR3 comprises 14 residues. The CDR3 loop is CASSVRGDTDTQYF. The CDR3 nucleotides are TGTGCCAGCAGCGTTCGGGGGGACACAGATACGCAGTATTTT.

V usage is TRBV11-3 and J usage is TRBJ2-1; TRBD1 agrees at 10 bases. The CDR3 is made up of 15 amino acids. Germline assignment: CDR1 SGHNT and CDR2 YENEEA. Unmatched junction bases numbered 5, after V lost 4 bases and J lost 5 bases. The chain's CDR3 is CASSSGQGTHNEQFF. In DNA, the CDR3 is TGTGCCAGCAGCTCGGGACAGGGGACCCACAATGAGCAGTTCTTC.

The rearrangement joins TRBV28 to TRBJ1-2; 7 bases align to TRBD1. This CDR3 contains 13 residues. The J segment lost 1 base and the V segment lost 7 bases, leaving 3 bases of the junction unmatched. CDR1 and CDR2 from the germline V gene are MDHEN and SYDVKM. The CDR3 here is CASTNRGNYGYTF. The DNA for the CDR3 is TGTGCCAGCACCAACAGGGGTAACTATGGCTACACCTTC.

On this clone: The same CDR3 also results from other DNA sequences found in this sample. The DNA for the CDR3 is TGTGCCAGCTCACCGACATCCTACGAGCAGTACTTC. Residues: CASSPTSYEQYF. The V and J genes are TRBV18 and TRBJ2-7; D gene ambiguous. The CDR3 spans 12 residues. Germline CDR1 reads KGHSH; CDR2 reads LQKENI. V dropped 3 bases and J dropped 1 base, with 4 bases sitting between them.

This chain uses TRBV7-2 with TRBJ2-3; D perhaps matches TRBD2 (5 bases). V was cut by 1 base and J by 6 bases, with 14 bases left in between. This CDR3 region has 15 residues. The germline CDR1 and CDR2 sequences are SGHTA and FQGNSA. For the CDR3, the DNA is TGTGCCAGCAGCTTAGATCAGCGGTCCGGGGATACGCAGTATTTT. Translation gives CASSLDQRSGDTQYF. Using reference TRBV7-2 and TRBJ2-3 for the parts outside the CDR3, the full variable domain is GAGVSQSPSNKVTEKGKDVELRCDPISGHTALYWYRQSLGQGLEFLIYFQGNSAPDKSGLPSDRFSAERTGGSVSTLTIQRTQQEDSAVYLCASSLDQRSGDTQYFGPGTRLTVL.

This chain joins TRBV18 and TRBJ1-5; 7 bases map to TRBD1. Per germline, CDR1 KGHSH and CDR2 LQKENI. The CDR3 sequence is 15 residues long. The trim removed 3 bases at V and 5 bases at J, leaving 7 bases unmatched. The CDR3 DNA is TGTGCCAGCTCACCTAGGACAGGACTTGATCAGCCCCAGCATTTT. Amino acid sequence: CASSPRTGLDQPQHF. Together with reference TRBV18 and TRBJ1-5, the CDR3 gives the full variable domain: NAGVMQNPRHLVRRRGQEARLRCSPMKGHSHVYWYRQLPEEGLKFMVYLQKENIIDESGMPKERFSAEFPKEGPSILRIQQVVRGDSAAYFCASSPRTGLDQPQHFGDGTRLSIL.